This T cell receptor (beta chain) appears in the sequencing data of a study of control samples from healthy donors and cancer patients. Sequenced by immunoSEQ multiplex PCR; TCRdb stores in-frame clones only, minus some. Of around 130,000 clones in the sample, approximately 95% were seen once. The J segment lost 8 bases and the V segment lost 10 bases, leaving 11 bases of the junction unmatched. The CDR3 extends over 13 amino acids. CDR1 and CDR2 (germline): LNHDA, SQIVND (reference sequence). The material sequenced was blood. The sequence derives from a man in his thirties or forties in good health. This sequence joins TRBV19 and TRBJ2-1, with 7 positions matching TRBD1. The CDR3 coding sequence is TGTGCCATACGCAGGGGGTCGGGTGATGAGCAGTTCTTC. This gives the protein CAIRRGSGDEQFF.